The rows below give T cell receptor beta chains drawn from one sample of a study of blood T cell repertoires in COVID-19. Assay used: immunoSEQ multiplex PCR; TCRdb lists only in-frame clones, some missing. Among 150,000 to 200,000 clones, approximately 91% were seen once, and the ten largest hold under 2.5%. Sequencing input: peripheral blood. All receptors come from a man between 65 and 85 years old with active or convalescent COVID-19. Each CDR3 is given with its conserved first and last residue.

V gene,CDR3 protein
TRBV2,CASSGLFQETQYF
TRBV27,CASESPDPAGGLGGETQYF
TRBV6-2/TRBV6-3,CASSYTGEYGYTF
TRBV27,CASSPQGPDTQYF
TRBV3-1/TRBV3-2,CASRDRGRGLNEKLFF
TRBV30,CAWSGGTGGSLYNSPLHF
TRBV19,CASSKTGFGHNEQFF
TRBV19,CASSFSGTGLFF
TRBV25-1,CASSEGPQGGGYEQYF
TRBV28,CASSPPAQAHYGYTF
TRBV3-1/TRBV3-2,CASSHIRQGGYYEQYF
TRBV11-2,CASSQDRALTEAFF
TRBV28,CASSKTGFEPQHF
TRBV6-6,CASSYPTGGNQPQHF
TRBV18,CASSPDTNTEAFF
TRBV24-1,CATSDSGTGVNDNQPQHF
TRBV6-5,CASRGTYEQYF
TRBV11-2,CASSLGGSYEQYF
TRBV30,CAWSVLGTGGEPLHF
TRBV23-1,CASSLHLIPLSYEQYF
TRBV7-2,CASSPELTGVLYEQYF
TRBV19,CASSRGTSGYEQYF
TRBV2,CASSEVSGNQPQHF
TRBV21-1,CASSPSWQAGAGELFF
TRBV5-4,CASSRGANTEAFF
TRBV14,CASSQAPQGSRNTIYF
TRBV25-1,CATTNGQGAVGELFF
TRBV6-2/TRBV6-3,CASSLSGGTDTQYF
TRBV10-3,CAIRSGIQETQYF
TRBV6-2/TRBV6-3,CASSHRDYTEAFF
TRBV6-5,CASREGTGSYNEQFF
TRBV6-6,CASREGATGYTF
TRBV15,CATSRDRTDPKTQYF
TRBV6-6,CASSRTGLAGNQETQYF
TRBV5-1,CASSQDRYEQYF
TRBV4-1,CASSQDPAWVLAGDEQFF
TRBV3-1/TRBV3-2,CASSQSRGYSPLHF
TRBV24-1,CATSDPLTSTDTQYF
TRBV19,CASQAAGGHEQYF
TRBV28,CASSHLTSVRETQYF
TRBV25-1,CASSDPGTANEKLFF
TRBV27,CASSLTSGAITDTQYF
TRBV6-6,CASSRRQGSADTQYF
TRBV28,CASSLSGEKLFF